Listed below are T cell receptor beta chains from one sample, sequenced in a study of T cells after yellow fever vaccination. TCRdb called the 5' RACE reads again in MiXCR, with one record for every CDR3 protein. The table records 60,000 to 85,000 distinct CDR3 sequences, roughly 7.4% of them present only once. The starting material was CD8+ T cells sorted from PBMCs, obtained less than 6 days after the first yellow fever vaccination. The receptors derive from a man younger than 35 who received the YFV17D yellow fever vaccine. Both conserved end residues are part of each CDR3. D genes are given only for firm matches. A clone size is listed for some rows: how often the clone was seen (once, few, many), or a class if it is expanded.

NA | TRBJ2-6 | 15 | once | TRBV6-1 | CASSARGTGANVLTF | TGTGCCAGCAGTGCAAGGGGAACTGGGGCCAACGTCCTGACTTTC
NA | TRBJ1-5 | 14 | NA | TRBV4-1 | CASSPQGIDQPQHF | TGCGCCAGCAGTCCGCAGGGTATCGATCAGCCCCAGCATTTT
NA | TRBJ2-1 | 12 | few | TRBV6-6 | CASGLAINEQFF | TGTGCCAGCGGACTGGCCATTAATGAGCAGTTCTTC
NA | TRBJ2-1 | 14 | few | TRBV2 | CARGVRGRHNEQFF | TGTGCCAGGGGGGTCAGGGGCCGGCACAATGAGCAGTTCTTC
TRBD2 | TRBJ2-1 | 14 | NA | TRBV6-1 | CTSSSGLDYNEQFF | TGTACCAGCTCTAGCGGCCTAGACTACAATGAGCAGTTCTTC
TRBD1 | TRBJ1-2 | 14 | NA | TRBV3-1 | CASSTRTGVYGYTF | TGTGCCAGCAGCACTCGGACAGGGGTATATGGCTACACCTTC
TRBD2 | TRBJ2-7 | 14 | hyperexpanded | TRBV7-9 | CASSAPAGVGEQYF | TGTGCCAGCAGCGCCCCAGCGGGGGTCGGCGAGCAGTACTTC
NA | TRBJ2-5 | 13 | many | TRBV12-3/TRBV12-4 | CASSLVEKKTQYF | TGTGCCAGCAGCTTAGTGGAGAAGAAGACCCAGTACTTC
NA | TRBJ1-1 | 12 | NA | TRBV30 | CAWSTLFTEAFF | TGTGCCTGGAGTACCTTGTTCACTGAAGCTTTCTTT
TRBD1 | TRBJ1-2 | 11 | few | TRBV6-5 | CASQGGDGYTF | TGTGCCAGCCAGGGGGGCGATGGCTACACCTTC
NA | TRBJ2-2 | 13 | many | TRBV4-1 | CASSQGSGGELFF | TGCGCCAGCAGCCAAGGTTCGGGGGGGGAGCTGTTTTTT
TRBD2 | TRBJ2-1 | 16 | many | TRBV7-6 | CASSISSGTSYNEQFF | TGTGCCAGCAGCATCTCCTCCGGGACTAGCTACAATGAGCAGTTCTTC
NA | TRBJ2-3 | 14 | NA | TRBV10-3 | CAISELQGADTQYF | TGTGCCATCAGTGAGTTGCAGGGAGCCGATACGCAGTATTTT
NA | TRBJ2-6 | 17 | many | TRBV18 | CASSPSLVFSGANVLTF | TGTGCCAGCTCACCCAGTTTGGTATTCTCTGGGGCCAACGTCCTGACTTTC
TRBD2 | TRBJ2-2 | 13 | many | TRBV29-1 | CSGAGGLTGELFF | TGCAGCGGAGCGGGGGGGCTCACCGGGGAGCTGTTTTTT
NA | TRBJ1-2 | 10 | many | TRBV7-9 | CAITGYGYTF | TGTGCCATCACAGGTTATGGCTACACCTTC
TRBD1 | TRBJ1-2 | 16 | few | TRBV6-5 | CASSYLRRDRHYGYTF | TGTGCCAGCAGTTACTTACGCCGGGACAGGCACTATGGCTACACCTTC
TRBD2 | TRBJ2-7 | 15 | many | TRBV4-3 | CASSQTLGLAGEQYF | TGCGCCAGCAGCCAGACTCTGGGGCTAGCGGGTGAGCAGTACTTC
TRBD2 | TRBJ2-1 | 15 | many | TRBV20-1 | CSARAGLAGGGEQFF | TGCAGTGCTAGAGCCGGACTAGCGGGGGGAGGGGAGCAGTTCTTC
TRBD2 | TRBJ2-3 | 16 | NA | TRBV6-1 | CASSRTSGGLTDTQYF | TGTGCCAGCAGCAGGACTAGCGGGGGGCTCACAGATACGCAGTATTTT
NA | TRBJ2-4 | 13 | few | TRBV20-1 | CSARDLAALIQYF | TGCAGTGCTAGAGATCTGGCAGCGCTCATTCAGTACTTC
NA | TRBJ2-2 | 13 | few | TRBV2 | CASTAGNTGELFF | TGTGCCAGCACGGCGGGGAACACCGGGGAGCTGTTTTTT
NA | TRBJ1-2 | 15 | many | TRBV6-5 | CASSYEELARDGYTF | TGTGCCAGCAGTTACGAAGAGCTGGCCCGGGATGGCTACACCTTC
NA | TRBJ2-2 | 14 | few | TRBV7-2 | CASSLAGNTGELFF | TGTGCCAGCAGCTTAGCGGGGAACACCGGGGAGCTGTTTTTT
TRBD1 | TRBJ1-4 | 14 | NA | TRBV15 | CATSMGQLNEKLFF | TGTGCCACCAGCATGGGACAGCTTAATGAAAAACTGTTTTTT
NA | TRBJ1-1 | 12 | few | TRBV4-1 | CASSQGGGEAFF | TGCGCCAGCAGCCAAGGGGGCGGCGAGGCTTTCTTT
NA | TRBJ2-6 | 18 | NA | TRBV21-1 | CASSSTSRDTSGANVLTF | TGTGCCAGCAGCTCCACGTCCCGGGACACCTCTGGGGCCAACGTCCTGACTTTC
NA | TRBJ1-2 | 15 | many | TRBV15 | CATSRDASVNYGYTF | TGTGCCACCAGCAGAGATGCTTCGGTTAACTATGGCTACACCTTC
NA | TRBJ2-3 | 14 | NA | TRBV20-1 | CSARASDISDTQYF | TGCAGTGCTAGGGCTTCAGATATCTCAGATACGCAGTATTTT
TRBD1 | TRBJ1-4 | 15 | NA | TRBV15 | CATSISPGQGEKLFF | TGTGCCACCAGCATAAGTCCGGGACAGGGTGAAAAACTGTTTTTT
NA | TRBJ1-6 | 13 | few | TRBV10-3 | CAISESIIPPLHF | TGTGCCATCAGTGAGTCGATAATCCCACCCCTCCACTTT
NA | TRBJ1-3 | 14 | NA | TRBV12-3/TRBV12-4 | CASSSRDGWPAIYF | TGTGCCAGCAGTTCCCGGGACGGGTGGCCCGCCATATATTTT
NA | TRBJ2-3 | 14 | many | TRBV12-3/TRBV12-4 | CASSLELDTDTQYF | TGTGCCAGCAGTTTAGAGCTAGACACAGATACGCAGTATTTT
NA | TRBJ1-5 | 14 | NA | TRBV5-5 | CASSTGGGNQPQHF | TGTGCCAGCAGCACCGGGGGGGGCAATCAGCCCCAGCATTTT
TRBD2 | TRBJ2-1 | 17 | NA | TRBV11-2 | CASIRLAGGPGLSQQFF | TGTGCCAGCATTAGACTAGCGGGGGGGCCTGGCTTGTCTCAGCAGTTCTTC
TRBD1 | TRBJ1-4 | 17 | NA | TRBV4-1 | CASSQRGPGTGKEKLFF | TGCGCCAGCAGCCAAAGGGGACCCGGGACAGGGAAGGAAAAACTGTTTTTT
NA | TRBJ1-1 | 15 | many | TRBV4-3 | CASSQTYRVNTEAFF | TGCGCCAGCAGCCAAACCTACAGGGTGAACACTGAAGCTTTCTTT
NA | TRBJ1-1 | 16 | many | TRBV12-3/TRBV12-4 | CASRDPGQGLNTEAFF | TGTGCCAGCAGAGACCCGGGACAAGGATTGAACACTGAAGCTTTCTTT
TRBD1 | TRBJ1-1 | 17 | few | TRBV7-9 | CASSSTPGQGRNTEAFF | TGTGCCAGCAGCTCCACCCCGGGACAGGGGAGGAACACTGAAGCTTTCTTT
NA | TRBJ2-3 | 16 | few | TRBV7-9 | CASSSTISLVRDTQYF | TGTGCCAGCAGCTCCACCATATCACTAGTGAGAGATACGCAGTATTTT
TRBD2 | TRBJ2-3 | 15 | few | TRBV4-2 | CASSQERGSTDTQYF | TGTGCCAGCAGCCAAGAGCGGGGGAGCACAGATACGCAGTATTTT
NA | TRBJ1-2 | 14 | many | TRBV27 | CASSYIGGANGYTF | TGTGCCAGCAGTTACATTGGGGGGGCAAATGGCTACACCTTC
TRBD2 | TRBJ2-3 | 14 | few | TRBV7-3 | CASSWSGGADTQYF | TGTGCCAGCAGCTGGAGCGGGGGGGCAGATACGCAGTATTTT